This TCR beta chain derives from a study of shared clonotypes between healthy human individuals. Study observations and caveats: Some naive CD4 clonotypes, 5% to 5.5%, turned up in common across several donors.

This CDR3 has 14 amino acids. The germline CDR1 and CDR2 sequences are MNHEY and SVGAGI. Losses at the gene ends were 5 bases for V and 6 bases for J; bases not matched to a gene: 7. Researchers ran the assay at a deep level. The table came from immunoSEQ multiplex PCR; TCRdb's copy has only in-frame clones and leaves some out. The sample shows 1.5 million to 1.9 million clones, 95% to 99% of them seen only once. About this clone: Its specificity is unknown.

The rearrangement uses TRBV6-5 and TRBJ2-1; TRBD1 aligns across 7 bases. Sequencing used naive CD4+ T cells sorted from blood. Subset meaning: CD45RA+ positively selected. The TCR was taken from a man aged 25 to 40 in good health. CDR3 protein: CASSRQGLGNEQFF. The CDR3 nucleotides are TGTGCCAGCAGTCGACAGGGTTTGGGCAATGAGCAGTTCTTC.